What follows describes a single T cell receptor (beta chain). The PCR used 60 Vbeta and 13 Jbeta primers. Assay used: immunoSEQ multiplex PCR; TCRdb lists only in-frame clones, some missing. The specimen's table records some 130,000 clones. These data come from a study of cytomegalovirus exposure and HLA in healthy donors. This CDR3 is built from 16 residues. Between the trimmed V and J ends, which lost 3 bases and 0 bases, there was a span of 12 bases. Germline V gives CDR1 LNHDA, CDR2 SQIVND (reference sequence). The chain links TRBV19 to TRBJ1-3, with D possibly being TRBD1 (5 bases). Sequencing was done on a sample of PBMCs. The TCR comes from a woman aged 40 to 50 in good health and CMV-seropositive. CDR3 coding DNA: TGTGCCAGTAGTATCCGGGCACAGGACTCTGGAAACACCATATATTTT. Its protein is CASSIRAQDSGNTIYF.